This TCR beta chain was retrieved from a study of PD-L1 blockade in urothelial cancer. Study outcomes and limitations: Tumor-associated clones in blood expanded more at 3 weeks in durable-benefit patients.

The CDR3 covers 15 residues. The J segment lost 6 bases and the V segment lost 5 bases, leaving 8 bases of the junction unmatched. Germline CDR1 is MDHEN and CDR2 is SYDVKM. Turning to this clone: The target antigen is unknown.

The time point was: pretreatment peripheral blood. Libraries were prepared by immunoSEQ multiplex PCR; TCRdb keeps only in-frame clonotypes and omits some of them. The sample shows over 75,000 clones, approximately 81% of them seen only once. The chain couples TRBV28 to TRBJ2-3; 10 nucleotides match TRBD2. Sample: PBMCs, taken around atezolizumab (anti-PD-L1) treatment. This sequence originates from a man between 60 and 75 years old with urothelial cancer. The CDR3 nucleotides are TGTGCCAGCAGTACTAGCGGGATAGAGGCGGATACGCAGTATTTT. Amino acids: CASSTSGIEADTQYF.